Following are 7 T cell receptor beta chains from one sample sequenced in a study of shared clonotypes between healthy human individuals. Terminally differentiated effector memory CD45RA+ cells were excluded from the naive CD8 cells, which were CD45RO-negative and positively selected for CCR7. Sequenced by immunoSEQ multiplex PCR; TCRdb stores in-frame clones only, minus some. The data show under 2,000,000 clones, approximately 94% seen once. Sequencing input: naive CD8+ T cells sorted from blood. The receptors shown here come from a man between 18 and 35 years old in good health.

The V and J genes are TRBV6-5 and TRBJ1-1; D gene unclear. V was shortened by 0 bases and J by 8 bases, with 10 bases between the two germline ends. The CDR3 consists of 13 residues. Germline assignment: CDR1 MNHEY and CDR2 SVGAGI. The CDR3 sequence: CASSYSIWSEAFF. CDR3 nucleotides: TGTGCCAGCAGTTACTCGATTTGGTCCGAAGCTTTCTTT.

This chain connects TRBV4-3 to TRBJ2-1, with D tentatively TRBD2 (6 bases). The CDR3 has 16 residues. Between the trimmed V and J ends, which lost 0 bases and 6 bases, there was a span of 15 bases. Germline CDR1 reads LGHNA; CDR2 reads YSLEER. CDR3 amino acids: CASSQEPSGWANEQFF. In nucleotides, the CDR3 is TGCGCCAGCAGCCAAGAACCGAGCGGGTGGGCCAATGAGCAGTTCTTC.

The chain is built from TRBV5-4 and TRBJ2-1, with 10 bases that match TRBD2. V trimming: 5 bases; J trimming: 6 bases; junction bases outside the gene matches: 14. Germline values: CDR1 SGHNT, CDR2 YYREEE (reference sequence). The CDR3 contains 17 residues. The CDR3 sequence is CASSSGASGSSSNEQFF. The CDR3 nucleotides are TGTGCCAGCAGTTCCGGGGCTAGCGGGAGTAGTAGCAATGAGCAGTTCTTC.

The rearrangement uses TRBV2 and TRBJ2-1; 14 bases align to TRBD2. Looked up from germline, CDR1 is SNHLY and CDR2 is FYNNEI. CDR3 size: 16 residues. Losses at the gene ends were 6 bases for V and 8 bases for J; bases not matched to a gene: 9. This CDR3 is CASSQATSGGAYEQFF. In DNA, the CDR3 is TGTGCCAGCAGCCAAGCGACTAGCGGGGGGGCCTATGAGCAGTTCTTC. Together with reference TRBV2 and TRBJ2-1, the CDR3 gives the full variable domain: EPEVTQTPSHQVTQMGQEVILRCVPISNHLYFYWYRQILGQKVEFLVSFYNNEISEKSEIFDDQFSVERPDGSNFTLKIRSTKLEDSAMYFCASSQATSGGAYEQFFGPGTRLTVL.

The rearrangement links TRBV27 to TRBJ2-5, with 7 bases fitting TRBD1. The DNA end lines up better with TRBJ2-7; the J call may be wrong. The V gene's germline CDR1 is MNHEY and CDR2 SMNVEV (reference sequence). CDR3 length equals 12 residues. The CDR3 is CASRQGSYEQYF. In DNA, the CDR3 is TGTGCCAGCCGACAGGGCTCCTACGAGCAGTACTTC.

The V call is TRBV6-6, the J call TRBJ2-1, with D maybe TRBD2 (6 bases). V lost 2 bases and J lost 15, with 11 bases in between. Germline V CDR1 and CDR2: MNHNY, SVGAGI (reference sequence). This CDR3 contains 11 residues. The CDR3 loop reads CASSYGDSLFF. The CDR3 DNA sequence: TGTGCCAGCAGTTACGGGGACTCCCTGTTCTTC.

The chain couples TRBV4-1 to TRBJ2-2, with no clear D. V lost 3 bases and J 6 bases, leaving 8 bases between the germline ends. CDR3 length: 13 residues. Germline CDR1 and CDR2: MGHRA and YSYEKL. CDR3 DNA: TGCGCCAGCAGCCATCCTTTGTCCGGGGAGCTGTTTTTT. It specifies CASSHPLSGELFF.